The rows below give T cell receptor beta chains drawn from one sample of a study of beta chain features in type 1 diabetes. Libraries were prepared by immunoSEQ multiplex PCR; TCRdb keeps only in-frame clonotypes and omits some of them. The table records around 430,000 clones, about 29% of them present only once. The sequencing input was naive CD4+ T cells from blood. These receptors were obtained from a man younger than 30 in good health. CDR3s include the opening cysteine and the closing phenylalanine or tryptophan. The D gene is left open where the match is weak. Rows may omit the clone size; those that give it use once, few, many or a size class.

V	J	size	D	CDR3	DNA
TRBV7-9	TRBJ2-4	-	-	CASSSTPLGRRETRNIQYF	TGTGCCAGCAGCTCGACCCCCCTGGGGAGGCGAGAGACCCGGAACATTCAGTACTTC
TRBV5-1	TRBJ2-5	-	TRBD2	CASSTGLAGIGETQYF	TGCGCCAGCAGCACCGGACTAGCGGGAATCGGTGAGACCCAGTACTTC
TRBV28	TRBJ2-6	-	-	CASSLEPGANVLTF	TGTGCCAGCAGTTTGGAGCCTGGGGCCAACGTCCTGACTTTC
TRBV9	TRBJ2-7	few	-	CASSVEGHSGEQYF	TGTGCCAGCAGCGTAGAGGGGCACAGTGGCGAGCAGTACTTC
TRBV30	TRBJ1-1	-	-	CAWRRTVNTEAFF	TGTGCCTGGAGGAGGACGGTGAACACTGAAGCTTTCTTT
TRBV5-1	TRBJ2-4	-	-	CASSADVQDIQYF	TGCGCCAGCAGCGCGGACGTTCAGGACATTCAGTACTTC
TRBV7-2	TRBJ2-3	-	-	CASSLIPRYTDTQYF	TGTGCCAGCAGCTTAATTCCGAGGTACACAGATACGCAGTATTTT
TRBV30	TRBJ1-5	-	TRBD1	CAWSVRQGNDQPQHF	TGTGCCTGGAGTGTACGACAGGGGAACGATCAGCCCCAGCATTTT
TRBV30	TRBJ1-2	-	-	CAWSVANSYGYTF	TGTGCCTGGAGTGTCGCAAACTCCTACGGCTACACCTTC
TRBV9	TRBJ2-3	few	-	CASSPVGTDTQYF	TGTGCCAGCAGTCCCGTTGGCACAGATACGCAGTATTTT
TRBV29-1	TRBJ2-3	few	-	CSAGSTDTQYF	TGCAGCGCGGGAAGCACAGATACGCAGTATTTT
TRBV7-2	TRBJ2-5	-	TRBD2	CASSLELAHVYSQETQYF	TGTGCCAGCAGCTTAGAACTAGCGCACGTCTACTCCCAAGAGACCCAGTACTTC
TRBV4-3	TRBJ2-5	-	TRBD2	CASSQSPTSRETQYF	TGCGCCAGCAGCCAAAGTCCGACTAGCCGGGAGACCCAGTACTTC
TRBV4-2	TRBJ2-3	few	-	CASSHGVFTDTQYF	TGTGCCAGCAGCCACGGGGTCTTCACAGATACGCAGTATTTT
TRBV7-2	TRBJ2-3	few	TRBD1	CASPLRTGVTDTQYF	TGTGCCAGCCCCTTGAGGACAGGGGTCACAGATACGCAGTATTTT